The T cell receptor (beta chain) described here comes from a study of blood T cells in healthy people across ages. This clonotype was picked up a small number of times. J gave up 9 bases and V 6 bases, and 11 bases lay outside the gene matches. Per the germline V gene, CDR1 is SQVTM and CDR2 is ANQGSEA. This CDR3 is 12 amino acids long. PCR was performed a second time for about 7 to 11 cycles using a sample-barcoded 5' primer and a J-beta primer mix. TCRdb itself ran the 5' RACE reads through MiXCR, one entry per CDR3 protein. Of approximately 1,700,000 distinct CDR3 sequences detected, roughly two fifths appear once; the ten largest clones hold around 23%.

This rearrangement joins TRBV29-1 to TRBJ2-7; 7 nucleotides agree with TRBD2. This clonotype was sampled from a human donor in good health. The specimen sequenced was blood. The CDR3 loop reads CSVRAGNGGQYF. The CDR3 nucleotides are TGCAGCGTGCGAGCGGGGAATGGTGGGCAGTACTTC.